There are many counts of the clone carrying this T cell receptor beta chain. What it binds is unknown. The entry originates in a study of T cells in Graves' hyperthyroidism and ophthalmopathy. Study at large: Blood from the periphery was taken at initial diagnosis, before any treatment. Study-level points and caveats: Most thyroid clonotypes with frequency above 0.001 were detected in blood. A model of 13 V-J features distinguished ophthalmopathy from stable hyperthyroidism.

V gave up 2 bases and J gave up 8 bases, with 9 bases separating them. Germline CDR1 is MNHEY and CDR2 is SVGEGT. CDR3 size: 12 residues. Diagnosis of hyperthyroidism was new in patients aged 18 to 65, and its duration was under 2 months. There were TCR beta CDR3 regions amplified from RNA transcripts. Carried out on the TCR CDR3, a first-round RT-PCR used the HTBI primer set. From the multiplex PCR reads, TCRdb called clonotypes with MiXCR, one entry per CDR3 protein. The sample contains about 180,000 distinct CDR3 sequences, about 15% of which appear only once. The V and J genes are TRBV6-2 or TRBV6-3 and TRBJ1-1; no definite D call. The sample comprised blood. The clonotype was recovered from a woman aged 45 to 65 with Graves' hyperthyroidism. The CDR3 DNA reads as TGTGCCAGCAGTTACGGGCCGTTAGAAGCTTTCTTT. Translated, it gives CASSYGPLEAFF.